The clone carrying this T cell receptor beta chain was found many times. Followed longitudinally, the Seattle patients had been enrolled during active infection. The V gene's germline CDR1 is MNHEY and CDR2 SMNVEV (reference sequence). The V gene end was trimmed by 3 bases and the J gene end by 6 bases; junction bases not matched to a gene: 10. This CDR3 spans 17 amino acids. Under the authors' procedure: Scientists estimated how many nucleated cells there were by amplifying reference gene primers. The method was immunoSEQ multiplex PCR; TCRdb's version includes in-frame clones alone and lacks a portion of them. V and J calls and clone size are as listed in that table; D and trimming were resolved from the DNA. The table shows 450,000 or so clones, with 70% to 90% occurring only once. This sample is part of a study of blood T cell repertoires in COVID-19. At the level of the study: Samples representing acute and convalescent COVID-19 were sourced from the United States, Italy and Spain. Sources were T cells, B-cell-depleted T cells, or PBMCs; the material itself was cDNA or gDNA.

J is TRBJ2-1 and V is TRBV27, with 11 bases aligning to TRBD1. The clonotype was recovered from a man between 18 and 29 years old with COVID-19, enrolled during active disease. The sample taken for sequencing was peripheral blood. The CDR3 bases are TGTGCCAGCAGTTTCTTTTCCGGGACAGGGGGGCTCAATGAGCAGTTCTTC. It encodes CASSFFSGTGGLNEQFF.